The T cell receptor beta chain under discussion was sequenced for a study of T cell changes during pregnancy in multiple sclerosis. The repertoire was sequenced with immunoSEQ multiplex PCR; TCRdb's copy has only in-frame clones and lacks some. This sample has about 20,000 clones, with 70% to 90% found just once. CDR1 is MNHEY, CDR2 SMNVEV, per germline (reference sequence). CDR3 length equals 15 residues. Trimming left V 5 bases short and J 9 bases short, with 20 bases between. This clone was seen only a few times. This clonotype was sampled from a female donor in good health, enrolled as a control in a pregnancy study. The chain couples TRBV27 to TRBJ2-1; maybe TRBD2 (5 bases). The starting material was CD8+ T cells from peripheral blood mononuclear cells, obtained after pregnancy. In nucleotides, the CDR3 is TGTGCCAGCAGTCTGGACTCTTACGGGATCACTGAGCAGTTCTTC. This sequence encodes CASSLDSYGITEQFF.